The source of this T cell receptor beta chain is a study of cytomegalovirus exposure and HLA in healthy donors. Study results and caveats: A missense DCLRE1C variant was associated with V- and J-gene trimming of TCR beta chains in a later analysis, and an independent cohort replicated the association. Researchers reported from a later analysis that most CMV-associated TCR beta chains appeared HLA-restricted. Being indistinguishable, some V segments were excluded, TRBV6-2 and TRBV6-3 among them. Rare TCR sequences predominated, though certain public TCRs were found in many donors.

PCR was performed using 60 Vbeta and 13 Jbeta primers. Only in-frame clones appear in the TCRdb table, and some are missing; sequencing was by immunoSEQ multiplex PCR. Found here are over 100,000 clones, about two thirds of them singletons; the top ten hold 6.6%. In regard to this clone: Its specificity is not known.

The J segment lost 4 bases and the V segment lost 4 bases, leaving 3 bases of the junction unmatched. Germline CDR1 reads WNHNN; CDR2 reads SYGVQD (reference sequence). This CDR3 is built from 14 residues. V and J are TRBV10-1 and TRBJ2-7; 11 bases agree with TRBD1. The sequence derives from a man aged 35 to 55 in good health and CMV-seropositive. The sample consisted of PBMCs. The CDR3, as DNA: TGCGCCAGCAGTGCCGGGACAGGGGGTTACGAGCAGTACTTC. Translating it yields CASSAGTGGYEQYF.